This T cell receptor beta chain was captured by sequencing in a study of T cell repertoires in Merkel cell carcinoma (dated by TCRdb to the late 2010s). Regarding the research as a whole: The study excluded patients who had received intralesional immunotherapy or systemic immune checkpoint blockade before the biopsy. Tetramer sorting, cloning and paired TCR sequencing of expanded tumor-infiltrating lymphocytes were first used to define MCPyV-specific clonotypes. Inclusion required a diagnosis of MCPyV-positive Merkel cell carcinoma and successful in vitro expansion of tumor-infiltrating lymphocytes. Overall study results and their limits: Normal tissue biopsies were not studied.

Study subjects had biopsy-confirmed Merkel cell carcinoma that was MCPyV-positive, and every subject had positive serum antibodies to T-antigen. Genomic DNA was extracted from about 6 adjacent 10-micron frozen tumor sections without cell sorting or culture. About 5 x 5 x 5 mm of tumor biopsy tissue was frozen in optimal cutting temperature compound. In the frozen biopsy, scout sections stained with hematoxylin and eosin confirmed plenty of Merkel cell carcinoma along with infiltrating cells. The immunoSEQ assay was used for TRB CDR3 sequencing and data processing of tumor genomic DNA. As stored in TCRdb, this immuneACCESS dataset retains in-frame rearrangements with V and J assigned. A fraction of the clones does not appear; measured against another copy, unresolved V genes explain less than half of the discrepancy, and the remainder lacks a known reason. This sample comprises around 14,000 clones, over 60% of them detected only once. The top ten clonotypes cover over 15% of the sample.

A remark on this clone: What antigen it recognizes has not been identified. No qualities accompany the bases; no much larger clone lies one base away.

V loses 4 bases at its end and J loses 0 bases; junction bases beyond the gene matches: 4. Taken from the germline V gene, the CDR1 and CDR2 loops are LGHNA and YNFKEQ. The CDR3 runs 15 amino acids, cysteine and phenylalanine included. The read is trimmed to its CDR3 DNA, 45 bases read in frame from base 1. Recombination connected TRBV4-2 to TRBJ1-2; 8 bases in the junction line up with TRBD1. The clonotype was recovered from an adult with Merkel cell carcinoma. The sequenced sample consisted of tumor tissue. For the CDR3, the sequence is CASSPGGQANYGYTF. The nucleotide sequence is TGTGCCAGCAGCCCGGGGGGACAGGCTAACTATGGCTACACCTTC.